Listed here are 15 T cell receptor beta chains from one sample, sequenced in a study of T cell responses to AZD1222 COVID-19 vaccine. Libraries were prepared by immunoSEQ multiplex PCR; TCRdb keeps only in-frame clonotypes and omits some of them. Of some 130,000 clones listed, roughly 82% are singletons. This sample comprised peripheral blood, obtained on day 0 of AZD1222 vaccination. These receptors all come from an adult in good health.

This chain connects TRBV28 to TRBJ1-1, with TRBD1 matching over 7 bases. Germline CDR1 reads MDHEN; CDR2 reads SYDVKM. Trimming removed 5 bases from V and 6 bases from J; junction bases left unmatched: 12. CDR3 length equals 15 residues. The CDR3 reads CASSPSGQVDAEAFF. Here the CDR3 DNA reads TGTGCCAGCAGTCCCTCCGGACAGGTGGATGCTGAAGCTTTCTTT.

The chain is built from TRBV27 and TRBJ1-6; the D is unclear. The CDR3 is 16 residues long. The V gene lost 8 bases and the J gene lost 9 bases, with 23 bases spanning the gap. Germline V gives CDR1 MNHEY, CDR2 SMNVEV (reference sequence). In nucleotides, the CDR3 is TGTGCCAGCGGTAAGGGCGTCACCTCTTTTCTTTCACCCCTCCACTTT. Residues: CASGKGVTSFLSPLHF.

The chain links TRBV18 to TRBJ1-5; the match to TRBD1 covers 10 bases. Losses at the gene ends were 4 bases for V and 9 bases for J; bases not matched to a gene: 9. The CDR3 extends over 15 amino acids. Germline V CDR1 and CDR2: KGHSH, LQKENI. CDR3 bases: TGTGCCAGCTCACTACTGGACAGGGGGAGGGCGCCCCAGCATTTT. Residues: CASSLLDRGRAPQHF.

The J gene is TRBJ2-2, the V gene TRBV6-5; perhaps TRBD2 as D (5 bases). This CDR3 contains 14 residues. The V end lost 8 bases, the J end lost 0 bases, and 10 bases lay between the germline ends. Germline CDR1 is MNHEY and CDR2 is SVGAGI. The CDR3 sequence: CASRGPANTGELFF. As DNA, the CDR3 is TGTGCCAGCCGAGGGCCCGCGAACACCGGGGAGCTGTTTTTT.

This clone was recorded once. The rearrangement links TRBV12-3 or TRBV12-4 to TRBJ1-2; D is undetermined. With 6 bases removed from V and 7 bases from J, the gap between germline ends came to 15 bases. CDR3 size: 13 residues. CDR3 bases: TGTGCCAGCAGCCCTACACCAGGCGGTGGCTACACCTTC. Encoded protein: CASSPTPGGGYTF.

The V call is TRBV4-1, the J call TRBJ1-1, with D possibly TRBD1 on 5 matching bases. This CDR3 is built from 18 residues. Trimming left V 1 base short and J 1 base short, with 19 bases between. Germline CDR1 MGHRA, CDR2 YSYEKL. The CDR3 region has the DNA TGCGCCAGCAGCCAAGTGAGTCGGGGGAGGGTCGGGAACACTGAAGCTTTCTTT. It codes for CASSQVSRGRVGNTEAFF.

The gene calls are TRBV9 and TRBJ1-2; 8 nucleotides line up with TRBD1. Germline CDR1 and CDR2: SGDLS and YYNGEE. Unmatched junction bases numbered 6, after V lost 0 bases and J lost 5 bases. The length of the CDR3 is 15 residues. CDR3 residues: CASSVAGQGKYGYTF. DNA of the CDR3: TGTGCCAGCAGCGTAGCCGGACAGGGAAAATATGGCTACACCTTC.

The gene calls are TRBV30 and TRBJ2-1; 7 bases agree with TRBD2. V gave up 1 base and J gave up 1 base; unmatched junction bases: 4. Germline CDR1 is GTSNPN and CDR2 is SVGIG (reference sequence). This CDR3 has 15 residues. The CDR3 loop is CAWSGAGPSYNEQFF. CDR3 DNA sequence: TGTGCCTGGAGTGGAGCGGGGCCGTCCTACAATGAGCAGTTCTTC.

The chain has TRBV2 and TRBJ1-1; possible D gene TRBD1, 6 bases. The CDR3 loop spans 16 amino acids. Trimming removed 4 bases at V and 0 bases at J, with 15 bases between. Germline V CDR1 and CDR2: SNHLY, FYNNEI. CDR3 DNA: TGTGCCAGCAGTGTGGGCAGGGGCGGTATGAACACTGAAGCTTTCTTT. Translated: CASSVGRGGMNTEAFF.

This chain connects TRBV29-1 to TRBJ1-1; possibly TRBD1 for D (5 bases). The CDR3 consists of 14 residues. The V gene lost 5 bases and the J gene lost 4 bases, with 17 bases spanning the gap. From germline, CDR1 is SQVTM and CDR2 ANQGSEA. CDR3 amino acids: CSVRQSVRVTEAFF. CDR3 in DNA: TGCAGCGTTAGACAGTCCGTGCGGGTCACTGAAGCTTTCTTT.

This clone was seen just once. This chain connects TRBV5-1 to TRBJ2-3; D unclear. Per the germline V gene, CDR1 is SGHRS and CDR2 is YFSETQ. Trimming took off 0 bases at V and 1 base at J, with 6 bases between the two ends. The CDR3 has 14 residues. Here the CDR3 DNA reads TGCGCCAGCAGCTTGGTGCAGGGCACAGATACGCAGTATTTT. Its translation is CASSLVQGTDTQYF.

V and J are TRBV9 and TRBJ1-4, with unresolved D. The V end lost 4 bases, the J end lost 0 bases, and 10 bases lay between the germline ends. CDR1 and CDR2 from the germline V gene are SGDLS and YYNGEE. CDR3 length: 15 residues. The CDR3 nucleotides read TGTGCCAGCAGCCGCGGCCCTGCAACTAATGAAAAACTGTTTTTT. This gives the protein CASSRGPATNEKLFF.

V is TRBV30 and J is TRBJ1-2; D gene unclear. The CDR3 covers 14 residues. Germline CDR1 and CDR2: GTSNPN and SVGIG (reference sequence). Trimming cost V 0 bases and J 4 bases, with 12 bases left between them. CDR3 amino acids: CAWSVTQKSYGYTF. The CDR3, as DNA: TGTGCCTGGAGTGTAACCCAAAAGAGCTATGGCTACACCTTC.

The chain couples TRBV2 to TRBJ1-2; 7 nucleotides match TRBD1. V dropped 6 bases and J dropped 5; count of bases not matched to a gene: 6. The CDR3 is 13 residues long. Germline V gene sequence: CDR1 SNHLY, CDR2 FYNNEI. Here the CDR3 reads CASRGDSYYGYTF. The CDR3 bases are TGTGCCAGCAGAGGGGACAGTTATTATGGCTACACCTTC. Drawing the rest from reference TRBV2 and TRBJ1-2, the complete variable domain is EPEVTQTPSHQVTQMGQEVILRCVPISNHLYFYWYRQILGQKVEFLVSFYNNEISEKSEIFDDQFSVERPDGSNFTLKIRSTKLEDSAMYFCASRGDSYYGYTFGSGTRLTVV.

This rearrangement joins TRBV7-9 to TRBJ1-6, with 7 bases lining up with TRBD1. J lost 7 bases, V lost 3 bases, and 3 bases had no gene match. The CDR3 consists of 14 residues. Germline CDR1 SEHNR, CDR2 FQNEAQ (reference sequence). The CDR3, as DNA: TGTGCCAGCAGCTTCGAACAGGGGAATTCACCCCTCCACTTT. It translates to CASSFEQGNSPLHF.